Each of the 22 T cell receptor beta chains below was sequenced from the same sample in a study of blood T cell repertoires in COVID-19. TCRdb's table, derived via immunoSEQ multiplex PCR, lists solely in-frame clones and lacks some. Here the sample spans 85,000 to 90,000 clones, roughly 78% being singletons. Source material: peripheral blood. These receptors all stem from an elderly woman with acute or convalescent COVID-19.

The sample holds a few counts of this clone. V and J are TRBV28 and TRBJ1-5; D not certain. Trimming left V 6 bases short and J 6 bases short, with 12 bases between. This CDR3 is built from 13 residues. Germline V gives CDR1 MDHEN, CDR2 SYDVKM. The CDR3 DNA sequence: TGTGCCAGCAGCACCGTGATGCGTCAGCCCCAGCATTTT. This gives the protein CASSTVMRQPQHF.

The count of this clone is one. The J gene is TRBJ1-2, the V gene TRBV27; 8 nucleotides line up with TRBD1. Germline V gene sequence: CDR1 MNHEY, CDR2 SMNVEV (reference sequence). V lost 4 bases and J lost 8; bases outside the gene matches: 12. This CDR3 has 15 amino acids. The CDR3 reads CASSSPTGTGGGYTF. DNA for the CDR3: TGTGCCAGCAGTTCACCGACCGGGACAGGTGGGGGCTACACCTTC.

This chain connects TRBV19 to TRBJ1-4, with a possible D match to TRBD1 (6 bases). The germline V gene has CDR1 LNHDA and CDR2 SQIVND (reference sequence). The CDR3 totals 14 residues. Trimming stripped 8 bases from V and 5 bases from J, with 15 bases between. CDR3 nucleotides: TGTGCCAGTGGATTGGACAGTTTCAATGAAAAACTGTTTTTT. This translates into CASGLDSFNEKLFF.

The chain employs TRBV18 and TRBJ2-1; 12 bases line up with TRBD2. CDR1 KGHSH and CDR2 LQKENI come from the germline V gene. There are 17 residues in the CDR3. After removal of 3 bases from V and 8 bases from J, the junction contained 11 bases not matched to a gene. DNA for the CDR3: TGTGCCAGCTCACCCCCCGGGCTAGCGGGAGGGAAGGATGAGCAGTTCTTC. It codes for CASSPPGLAGGKDEQFF.

The chain recombines TRBV2 with TRBJ1-2, with D perhaps matching TRBD1 (6 bases). The length of the CDR3 is 12 residues. V was cut by 7 bases and J by 2 bases, with 8 bases left in between. Germline V CDR1 and CDR2: SNHLY, FYNNEI. The CDR3 spells CASMRGNYGYTF. In nucleotides, the CDR3 is TGTGCCAGCATGAGGGGGAACTATGGCTACACCTTC.

This chain uses TRBV4-2 with TRBJ2-3; TRBD2 is a possible D gene (6 bases). The ends were cut back, 1 base at V and 1 base at J, with 15 bases in the middle. The germline V gene has CDR1 LGHNA and CDR2 YNFKEQ. The CDR3 runs 17 residues. The CDR3 nucleotides read TGTGCCAGCAGCCAAGTCACCTCGGGGGACGGCACAGATACGCAGTATTTT. It encodes CASSQVTSGDGTDTQYF.

This chain links TRBV19 with TRBJ1-2; D is uncertain. V was trimmed by 5 bases and J by 4 bases, leaving 14 bases between them. Germline V CDR1 and CDR2: LNHDA, SQIVND (reference sequence). There are 14 residues in the CDR3. The CDR3 DNA reads TGTGCCAGTAGTCCAGACGAGGGAAGCTATGGCTACACCTTC. It specifies CASSPDEGSYGYTF. The full variable domain, in which reference TRBV19 and TRBJ1-2 provide the parts outside the CDR3, is DGGITQSPKYLFRKEGQNVTLSCEQNLNHDAMYWYRQDPGQGLRLIYYSQIVNDFQKGDIAEGYSVSREKKESFPLTVTSAQKNPTAFYLCASSPDEGSYGYTFGSGTRLTVV.

The chain carries TRBV5-1 and TRBJ2-1, with 7 bases that match TRBD1. The CDR3 extends over 15 amino acids. Germline-derived CDR1 and CDR2 are SGHRS and YFSETQ. The J segment lost 3 bases and the V segment lost 4 bases, leaving 7 bases of the junction unmatched. In nucleotides, the CDR3 is TGCGCCAGCAGCCAGGATGGGACAGTCTACAATGAGCAGTTCTTC. This translates into CASSQDGTVYNEQFF. Complete variable domain (other parts from reference TRBV5-1 and TRBJ2-1): KAGVTQTPRYLIKTRGQQVTLSCSPISGHRSVSWYQQTPGQGLQFLFEYFSETQRNKGNFPGRFSGRQFSNSRSEMNVSTLELGDSALYLCASSQDGTVYNEQFFGPGTRLTVL.

V gene TRBV3-1 (or the pseudogene TRBV3-2) combines with J gene TRBJ2-1, with 9 bases identical to TRBD2. The CDR3 extends over 17 amino acids. V trimming: 2 bases; J trimming: 3 bases; junction bases outside the gene matches: 8. Germline assignment: CDR1 LGHDT and CDR2 YNNKEL (reference sequence). As DNA, the CDR3 is TGTGCCAGCAGCCAAAATGAGGGACTAGCCAACTACAATGAGCAGTTCTTC. Its protein is CASSQNEGLANYNEQFF.

The chain has TRBV9 and TRBJ2-1; perhaps TRBD2 as D (6 bases). Germline CDR1 reads SGDLS; CDR2 reads YYNGEE. CDR3 length: 12 amino acids. With 7 bases removed from V and 9 bases from J, the gap between germline ends came to 14 bases. CDR3 region: CASGGDGGEQFF. Here the CDR3 DNA reads TGTGCCAGCGGAGGGGATGGCGGTGAGCAGTTCTTC.

The chain couples TRBV3-1 (or the pseudogene TRBV3-2) to TRBJ2-2; D unclear. Germline-derived CDR1 and CDR2 are LGHDT and YNNKEL (reference sequence). The CDR3 has 16 residues. V lost 0 bases and J 2 bases, leaving 10 bases between the germline ends. CDR3 amino acids: CASSQESRANTGELFF. The DNA for the CDR3 is TGTGCCAGCAGCCAAGAGTCTAGAGCCAACACCGGGGAGCTGTTTTTT.

The CDR3 is CASIATGTVGSETQYF. The CDR3 DNA follows: TGCGCCAGCATAGCCACCGGGACAGTGGGTTCAGAGACCCAGTACTTC. The chain combines TRBV5-1 with TRBJ2-5; 7 positions agree with TRBD1. CDR1 SGHRS and CDR2 YFSETQ come from the germline V gene. The CDR3 loop spans 16 amino acids. J was trimmed by 4 bases and V by 6 bases; bases with no gene match: 15.

This clone was seen a handful of times. This chain links TRBV9 with TRBJ2-5; a possible D gene is TRBD2 (5 bases). Germline V gene data show CDR1 as SGDLS and CDR2 as YYNGEE. The CDR3 loop spans 16 amino acids. Trimming cost V 0 bases and J 1 base, with 13 bases left between them. The CDR3 DNA sequence: TGTGCCAGCAGCGTAGCCCCTCGCGGGTTCCAAGAGACCCAGTACTTC. This sequence encodes CASSVAPRGFQETQYF.

V is TRBV5-1 and J is TRBJ2-1; TRBD1 matches at 9 bases. Germline V gives CDR1 SGHRS, CDR2 YFSETQ. Trimming at V came to 1 base and at J to 4 bases, leaving 6 bases not matched to a gene. This CDR3 is 16 amino acids long. Here the CDR3 reads CASSLYGTGSYNEQFF. The CDR3 nucleotides read TGCGCCAGCAGCTTGTATGGGACAGGGAGTTACAATGAGCAGTTCTTC.

The chain uses TRBV11-3 and TRBJ2-2; TRBD2 aligns across 7 bases. Looked up from germline, CDR1 is SGHNT and CDR2 is YENEEA. This CDR3 comprises 14 residues. V dropped 4 bases and J dropped 7; count of bases not matched to a gene: 6. CDR3 coding DNA: TGTGCCAGCAGCTCCGGGACTACCATCGGGGAGCTGTTTTTT. Amino acid sequence: CASSSGTTIGELFF.

The chain recombines TRBV11-2 with TRBJ2-7; 11 bases match TRBD2. Germline CDR1 reads SGHAT; CDR2 reads FQNNGV. The CDR3 extends over 15 amino acids. Trimming removed 4 bases from V and 3 bases from J; junction bases left unmatched: 5. This CDR3 reads CASSYRTSGFYEQYF. Written as DNA, the CDR3 is TGTGCCAGCAGCTACCGGACTAGCGGGTTCTACGAGCAGTACTTC.

This clone was observed a few times. The gene calls are TRBV3-1 (or the pseudogene TRBV3-2) and TRBJ2-3; 8 bases fit TRBD1. The germline V gene encodes CDR1 LGHDT and CDR2 YNNKEL (reference sequence). CDR3 length equals 18 residues. Germline trimming cut 8 bases from V and 4 bases from J; bases unmatched to any gene: 20. The CDR3 loop is CASGEVKGGQGRPDTQYF. Written as DNA, the CDR3 is TGTGCCAGCGGTGAAGTAAAGGGAGGACAGGGTCGCCCAGATACGCAGTATTTT.

The chain is built from TRBV6-5 and TRBJ2-1, with D unresolved. The CDR3 is made up of 12 amino acids. Trimming stripped 0 bases from V and 12 bases from J, with 9 bases between. Germline lookup yields CDR1 MNHEY and CDR2 SVGAGI. The CDR3 DNA reads as TGTGCCAGCAGTTACTCCGGTCTCGGGCAGTTCTTC. It specifies CASSYSGLGQFF.

For this clone: Other nucleotide sequences in the sample specify the same CDR3. The rearrangement joins TRBV28 to TRBJ2-7, with TRBD1 as a possible D gene (6 bases). Per the germline V gene, CDR1 is MDHEN and CDR2 is SYDVKM. With 5 bases removed from V and 0 bases from J, the gap between germline ends came to 11 bases. This CDR3 is 14 amino acids long. The DNA for the CDR3 is TGTGCCAGCAGTCCCGGGACAAGCTCCTACGAGCAGTACTTC. It yields the protein CASSPGTSSYEQYF.

V gene TRBV28 combines with J gene TRBJ1-3, with D possibly being TRBD1 (5 bases). The V end was cut by 7 bases, the J end by 2 bases, with 18 bases between. This CDR3 is 16 amino acids long. Germline V gene data show CDR1 as MDHEN and CDR2 as SYDVKM. The CDR3 protein is CASIRGHGGAGNTIYF. CDR3 nucleotide sequence: TGTGCCAGCATAAGGGGCCACGGGGGAGCTGGAAACACCATATATTTT.

The chain couples TRBV28 to TRBJ1-2, with TRBD1 as a possible D gene (6 bases). The CDR3 loop spans 14 amino acids. The V and J ends lost 6 bases and 4 bases respectively, with 15 bases between them. CDR1 is MDHEN and CDR2 is SYDVKM in the germline V gene. Here the CDR3 DNA reads TGTGCCAGCAGGAAATCGGGGGGGGCCTATGGCTACACCTTC. Residues: CASRKSGGAYGYTF.

This chain's CDR3 is CATSRDRGGELFF. The CDR3 DNA reads as TGTGCCACCAGCAGGGACAGGGGCGGGGAGCTGTTTTTT. The chain uses TRBV15 and TRBJ2-2; 9 bases are a match to TRBD1. V dropped 3 bases and J dropped 7; count of bases not matched to a gene: 0. CDR3 size: 13 residues. Germline V lookup: CDR1 LNHNV, CDR2 YYDKDF (reference sequence).